This T cell receptor (beta chain) was identified in a study of T cells in Graves' hyperthyroidism and ophthalmopathy. General observations from the study: Ophthalmopathy cases were set apart from stable hyperthyroidism by a 13 V-J model. Blood held most thyroid clonotypes expanded above 0.001 frequency.

Participants, patients aged 18 to 65, had newly diagnosed hyperthyroidism with a duration under 2 months. PBMCs stemmed from 10 ml fresh peripheral blood. This clonotype was recorded many times. As yet, its antigen is unknown. At one end, the junction sequence differs from germline, possibly due to a read error. Germline-derived CDR1 and CDR2 are SSHAT and FNYEAQ (reference sequence). This CDR3 spans 15 amino acids. Template material for amplifying TCR beta CDR3 regions consisted of RNA transcripts. The HTBI set primed first-round TCR CDR3 RT-PCR. TCRdb re-derived calls from the multiplex PCR reads in MiXCR, one entry per CDR3 protein. The profile shows a few hundred thousand distinct CDR3 sequences, approximately 22% of them singletons.

The J gene is TRBJ2-5, the V gene TRBV7-7; D is possibly TRBD1 (6 bases). The source of this sequence is a woman in her fifties or sixties with Graves' hyperthyroidism. The source material was blood. The CDR3 DNA follows: TGTGCTAGCAGCTTAGCTACAGGGTATTCGGAGACCCAGTACTTC. Its translation is CASSLATGYSETQYF.